What follows are 22 T cell receptor beta chains derived from one specimen sequenced in a study of cytomegalovirus exposure and HLA in healthy donors. The primer mix had 60 Vbeta and 13 Jbeta primers. The assay was immunoSEQ multiplex PCR, and TCRdb's table has in-frame clones only and misses some. The sample carries about 43,000 clones, about 80% recorded once. Sequenced material: PBMCs. The receptors here all came from a man aged 25 to 40 in good health and CMV-seronegative.

This clone came up a few times. This chain links TRBV7-2 with TRBJ2-7; TRBD1 matches at 8 bases. V trimming: 2 bases; J trimming: 3 bases; junction bases outside the gene matches: 9. In germline, CDR1 is SGHTA, CDR2 FQGNSA. This CDR3 has 16 residues. The CDR3 is CASSLRTGMGYYEQYF. In nucleotides, the CDR3 is TGTGCCAGCAGCTTAAGGACAGGGATGGGATACTACGAGCAGTACTTC.

V is TRBV7-8 and J is TRBJ2-3; a possible D gene is TRBD2 (6 bases). Trimming cost V 5 bases and J 1 base, with 16 bases left between them. Germline V gene lookup returns CDR1 SGHVS and CDR2 FQNEAQ. This CDR3 contains 16 residues. The CDR3 nucleotides read TGTGCCAGCAGCCCCTATTTCGGCGGGGGCACAGATACGCAGTATTTT. Amino acids: CASSPYFGGGTDTQYF.

The chain joins TRBV27 to TRBJ2-6; D might be TRBD2 (6 bases). Trimming removed 5 bases from V and 4 bases from J, with 30 bases in between. Germline lookup yields CDR1 MNHEY and CDR2 SMNVEV (reference sequence). The CDR3 has 21 amino acids. CDR3 in DNA: TGTGCCAGCAGTCGCGGCGGGACTCCGGACGGAATGTCGACGGGGGCCAACGTCCTGACTTTC. Translated: CASSRGGTPDGMSTGANVLTF.

This chain joins TRBV4-2 and TRBJ1-5; 8 bases match TRBD1. This CDR3 region has 16 residues. Unmatched junction bases numbered 16, after V lost 4 bases and J lost 11 bases. Germline CDR1 is LGHNA and CDR2 is YNFKEQ. DNA for the CDR3: TGTGCCAGCAGCCCCAAAGTTGGGACAGGTGATTCAGCCCAGCATTTT. Translating it yields CASSPKVGTGDSAQHF.

The J gene is TRBJ2-7, the V gene TRBV4-3; TRBD1 matches at 8 bases. The ends lost 0 bases at V and 3 bases at J; junction bases unmatched: 7. This CDR3 contains 16 residues. The germline V gene encodes CDR1 LGHNA and CDR2 YSLEER. DNA for the CDR3: TGCGCCAGCAGCCAAGATAGGGGGACAGGTGGCTACGAGCAGTACTTC. Translated: CASSQDRGTGGYEQYF.

The V gene is TRBV18, the J gene TRBJ1-4; TRBD1 might be the D (5 bases). Per the germline V gene, CDR1 is KGHSH and CDR2 is LQKENI. Trimming cost V 6 bases and J 0 bases, with 8 bases left between them. The CDR3 covers 14 residues. DNA for the CDR3: TGTGCCAGCTCGCAGGGTTCAACTAATGAAAAACTGTTTTTT. This sequence encodes CASSQGSTNEKLFF.

The chain employs TRBV10-1 and TRBJ2-3, with 10 positions matching TRBD2. This CDR3 spans 15 amino acids. V was clipped by 0 bases and J by 9 bases; unmatched bases: 6. Germline V gives CDR1 WNHNN, CDR2 SYGVQD (reference sequence). CDR3 DNA: TGCGCCAGCAGTGAGTCGTACAGCGGGAGGGCGACGCAGTATTTT. Amino acids: CASSESYSGRATQYF.

The J gene is TRBJ1-3, the V gene TRBV5-5, with 7 bases fitting TRBD1. Germline CDR1 SGHKS, CDR2 YYEKEE (reference sequence). The ends lost 0 bases at V and 3 bases at J; junction bases unmatched: 0. The CDR3 extends over 14 amino acids. The CDR3 nucleotides read TGTGCCAGCAGCTTGGCAGGGGGTGGAAACACCATATATTTT. This sequence encodes CASSLAGGGNTIYF.

The rearrangement joins TRBV25-1 to TRBJ2-5; D unresolved. The CDR3 has 13 amino acids. Per the germline V gene, CDR1 is MGHDK and CDR2 is SYGVNS. Trimming pared 1 base from V and 3 bases from J, leaving 6 bases between. The CDR3 DNA sequence: TGTGCCAGCAGTGAATTCCTAGAAGAGACCCAGTACTTC. Residues: CASSEFLEETQYF.

V gene TRBV11-3 combines with J gene TRBJ1-1; tentative D call: TRBD1 (5 bases). The CDR3 extends over 12 amino acids. Looked up from germline, CDR1 is SGHNT and CDR2 is YENEEA. V lost 1 base and J 6 bases, leaving 6 bases between the germline ends. The DNA of the CDR3 is TGTGCCAGCAGCTTAGGACAGTCTGAAGCTTTCTTT. Amino acids: CASSLGQSEAFF.

Details on this clone: The germline gene is not matched at one end of the junction; a read error may be the cause. V and J are TRBV7-9 and TRBJ2-7; 8 nucleotides line up with TRBD1. The CDR3 sequence is 16 residues long. Germline V CDR1 and CDR2: SEHNR, FQNEAQ (reference sequence). This CDR3 reads CSSSAGTGLRIYEQYF. DNA for the CDR3: TGTTCCAGCAGCGCTGGGACAGGTCTCAGGATCTACGAGCAGTACTTC.

This clone was recorded once. The J gene is TRBJ1-5, the V gene TRBV2, with D perhaps TRBD1 (6 bases). This CDR3 is built from 16 residues. Germline V gene lookup returns CDR1 SNHLY and CDR2 FYNNEI. Deletions cut 6 bases from V and 2 bases from J, with 17 bases between. CDR3: CASSKRQALGNQPQHF. DNA of the CDR3: TGTGCCAGCAGCAAAAGACAGGCATTGGGCAATCAGCCCCAGCATTTT.

The gene calls are TRBV11-3 and TRBJ2-1, with TRBD2 as a possible D gene (6 bases). V was pared by 3 bases and J by 8 bases, with 14 bases between. CDR1 and CDR2 from the germline V gene are SGHNT and YENEEA. The CDR3 is 14 amino acids. The CDR3 is CASSLGLQADEQFF. The CDR3 DNA is TGTGCCAGCAGCTTGGGACTCCAGGCGGATGAGCAGTTCTTC.

This clone was detected a few times. This chain joins TRBV5-1 and TRBJ2-2; 13 bases are shared with TRBD2. Germline CDR1 SGHRS, CDR2 YFSETQ. CDR3 length equals 20 residues. V was clipped by 4 bases and J by 3 bases; unmatched bases: 15. For the CDR3, the DNA is TGCGCCAGCAGCACAAGGACTAGCGGGAGTATATCTATGGACACCGGGGAGCTGTTTTTT. Protein product: CASSTRTSGSISMDTGELFF.

V gene TRBV27 combines with J gene TRBJ1-1, with 9 bases fitting TRBD1. CDR3 length: 14 amino acids. Germline V gene data show CDR1 as MNHEY and CDR2 as SMNVEV (reference sequence). After removal of 5 bases from V and 4 bases from J, the junction contained 5 bases not matched to a gene. CDR3 sequence: CASSPRQGVTEAFF. CDR3 DNA sequence: TGTGCCAGCAGTCCTAGACAGGGGGTCACTGAAGCTTTCTTT.

The CDR3 DNA follows: TGTGCCAGTAGTATGGAAGGACAGGGTTCCTACGAGCAGTACTTC. This gives the protein CASSMEGQGSYEQYF. The rearrangement links TRBV19 to TRBJ2-7; 8 positions agree with TRBD1. Germline V lookup: CDR1 LNHDA, CDR2 SQIVND (reference sequence). Trimming at V came to 3 bases and at J to 1 base, leaving 5 bases not matched to a gene. The CDR3 extends over 15 amino acids.

This chain links TRBV9 with TRBJ2-1; 9 nucleotides align to TRBD1. V dropped 4 bases and J dropped 8; count of bases not matched to a gene: 7. The germline CDR1 and CDR2 sequences are SGDLS and YYNGEE. The CDR3 has 14 amino acids. CDR3 residues: CASSFRQGGDEQFF. The CDR3 region has the DNA TGTGCCAGCAGCTTCCGACAGGGGGGGGATGAGCAGTTCTTC.

This clone was counted once. The V and J genes are TRBV7-2 and TRBJ2-1; weak D call: TRBD2 (5 bases). Trimming took 7 bases from V and 4 from J, leaving 17 bases between them. Germline CDR1 reads SGHTA; CDR2 reads FQGNSA. The CDR3 spans 15 residues. The CDR3 protein is CASIQRGGRYNEQFF. The CDR3, as DNA: TGTGCCAGCATCCAAAGAGGAGGCCGTTACAATGAGCAGTTCTTC.

This rearrangement joins TRBV7-2 to TRBJ2-3, with D perhaps matching TRBD2 (7 bases). Per germline, CDR1 SGHTA and CDR2 FQGNSA. Trimming took 5 bases from V and 4 from J, leaving 13 bases between them. CDR3 length equals 14 residues. In nucleotides, the CDR3 is TGTGCCAGCAGCCAAGGGGGGGATTCAGATACGCAGTATTTT. This codes for CASSQGGDSDTQYF.

Only a few counts were recorded for this clone. This chain uses TRBV18 with TRBJ1-1; TRBD1 matches at 10 bases. CDR1 and CDR2 (germline): KGHSH, LQKENI. Losses at the gene ends were 6 bases for V and 5 bases for J; bases not matched to a gene: 6. This CDR3 has 14 residues. The CDR3 bases are TGTGCCAGCTCCTCGGGACAGGGGAGGACTGAAGCTTTCTTT. Amino acid sequence: CASSSGQGRTEAFF.

J is TRBJ1-1 and V is TRBV29-1, with D possibly being TRBD1 (5 bases). CDR1 SQVTM and CDR2 ANQGSEA come from the germline V gene. The ends were cut back, 3 bases at V and 2 bases at J, with 13 bases in the middle. This CDR3 has 14 amino acids. The CDR3 sequence: CSVERSGINTEAFF. CDR3 DNA: TGCAGCGTTGAGAGGTCAGGGATTAACACTGAAGCTTTCTTT.

The rearrangement links TRBV28 to TRBJ2-5; TRBD2 matches at 7 bases. Near its end, the DNA agrees better with TRBJ2-7, so the J call may be wrong. The CDR3 runs 15 residues. Germline V CDR1 and CDR2: MDHEN, SYDVKM. CDR3 sequence: CASSLGTTNSYEQYF. CDR3 bases: TGTGCCAGCAGTTTAGGGACTACCAACTCCTACGAGCAGTACTTC.